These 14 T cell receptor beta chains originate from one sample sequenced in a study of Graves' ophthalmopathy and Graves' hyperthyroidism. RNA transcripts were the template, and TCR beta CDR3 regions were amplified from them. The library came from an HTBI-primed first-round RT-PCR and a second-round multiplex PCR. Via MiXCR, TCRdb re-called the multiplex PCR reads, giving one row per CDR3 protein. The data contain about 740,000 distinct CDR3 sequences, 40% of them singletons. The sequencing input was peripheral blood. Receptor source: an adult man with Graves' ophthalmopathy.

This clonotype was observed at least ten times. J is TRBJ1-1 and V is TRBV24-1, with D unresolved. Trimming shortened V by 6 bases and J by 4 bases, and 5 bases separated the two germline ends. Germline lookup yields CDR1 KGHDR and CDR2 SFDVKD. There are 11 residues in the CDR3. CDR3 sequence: CATSYGTEAFF. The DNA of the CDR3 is TGTGCCACCAGTTATGGCACTGAAGCTTTCTTT.

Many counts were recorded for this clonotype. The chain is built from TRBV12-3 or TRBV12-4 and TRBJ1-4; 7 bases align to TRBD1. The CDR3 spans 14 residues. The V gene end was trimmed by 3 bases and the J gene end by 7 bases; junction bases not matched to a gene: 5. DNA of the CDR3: TGTGCCAGCAGTTTTAGGGGGCCGAGTGAAAAACTGTTTTTT. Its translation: CASSFRGPSEKLFF.

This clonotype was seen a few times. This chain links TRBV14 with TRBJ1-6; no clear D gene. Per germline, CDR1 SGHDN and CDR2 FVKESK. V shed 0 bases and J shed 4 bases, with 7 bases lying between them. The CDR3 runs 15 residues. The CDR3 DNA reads TGTGCCAGCAGCCAAGAGGCAGCTTATAATTCACCCCTCCACTTT. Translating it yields CASSQEAAYNSPLHF. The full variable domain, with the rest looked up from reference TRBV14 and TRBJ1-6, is EAGVTQFPSHSVIEKGQTVTLRCDPISGHDNLYWYRRVMGKEIKFLLHFVKESKQDESGMPNNRFLAERTGGTYSTLKVQPAELEDSGVYFCASSQEAAYNSPLHFGNGTRLTVT.

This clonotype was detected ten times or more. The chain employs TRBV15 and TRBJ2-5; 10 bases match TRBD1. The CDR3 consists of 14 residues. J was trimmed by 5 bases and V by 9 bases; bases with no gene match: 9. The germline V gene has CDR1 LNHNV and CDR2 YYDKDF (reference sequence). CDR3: CATTDRGDPETQYF. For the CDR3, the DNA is TGTGCCACAACGGACAGGGGGGACCCTGAGACCCAGTACTTC.

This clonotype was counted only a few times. In DNA form, the CDR3 reads TGTGCCAGCAGCTTTAGTCTCGGGCTGTTTTTT. It yields the protein CASSFSLGLFF. The gene calls are TRBV7-3 and TRBJ2-2; unclear D gene. V was shortened by 3 bases and J by 13 bases, with 9 bases between the two germline ends. Germline CDR1 SGHTA, CDR2 FQGTGA. This CDR3 is 11 amino acids long.

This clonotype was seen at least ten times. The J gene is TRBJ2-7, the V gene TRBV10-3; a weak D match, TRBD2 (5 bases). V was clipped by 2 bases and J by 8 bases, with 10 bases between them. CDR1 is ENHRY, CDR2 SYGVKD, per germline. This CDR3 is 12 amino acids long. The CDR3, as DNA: TGTGCCATCAGTGAGAGCGAGCGGAAGCAGTACTTC. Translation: CAISESERKQYF.

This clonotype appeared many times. The CDR3 sequence: CATRRRVSGANVLTF. For the CDR3, the DNA is TGTGCCACCAGGCGTAGGGTGTCTGGGGCCAACGTCCTGACTTTC. This chain uses TRBV15 with TRBJ2-6; D is unclear. This CDR3 has 15 residues. Trimming stripped 6 bases from V and 1 base from J, with 10 bases between. Germline V lookup: CDR1 LNHNV, CDR2 YYDKDF (reference sequence).

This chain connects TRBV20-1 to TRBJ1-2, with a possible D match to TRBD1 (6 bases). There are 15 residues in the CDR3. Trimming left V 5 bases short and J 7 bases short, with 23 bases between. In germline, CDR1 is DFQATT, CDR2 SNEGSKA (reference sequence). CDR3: CSAGRGSGTLSGYTF. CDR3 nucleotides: TGCAGTGCTGGAAGGGGGTCTGGGACCTTGTCTGGCTACACCTTC.

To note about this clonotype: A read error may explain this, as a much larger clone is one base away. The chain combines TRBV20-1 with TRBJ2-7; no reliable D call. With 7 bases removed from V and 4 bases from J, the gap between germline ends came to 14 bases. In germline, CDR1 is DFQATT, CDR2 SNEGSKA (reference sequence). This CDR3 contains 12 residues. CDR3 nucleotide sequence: TGCAGTGAGCGACTTGATGAGTACGAGCAGTACTTC. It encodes CSERLDEYEQYF.

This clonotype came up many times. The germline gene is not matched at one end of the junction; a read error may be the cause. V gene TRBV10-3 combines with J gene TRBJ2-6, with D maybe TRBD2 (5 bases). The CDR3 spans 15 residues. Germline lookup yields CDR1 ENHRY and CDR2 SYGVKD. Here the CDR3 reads CASSGLYSGANVLTF. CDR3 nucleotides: TGTGCCAGCAGTGGACTGTACTCTGGGGCCAACGTCCTGACTTTC.

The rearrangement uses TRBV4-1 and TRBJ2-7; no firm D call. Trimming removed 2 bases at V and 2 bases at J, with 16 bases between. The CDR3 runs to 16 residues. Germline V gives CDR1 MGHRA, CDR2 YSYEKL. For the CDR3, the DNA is TGCGCCAGCAGCCAACAGATAGGACCTGGTCCCTACGAGCAGTACTTC. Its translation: CASSQQIGPGPYEQYF.

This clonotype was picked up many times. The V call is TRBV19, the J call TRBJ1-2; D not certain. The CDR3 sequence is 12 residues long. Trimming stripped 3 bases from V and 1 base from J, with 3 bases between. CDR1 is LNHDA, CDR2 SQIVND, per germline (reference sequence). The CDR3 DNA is TGTGCCAGTAGTATGGTTAACTATGGCTACACCTTC. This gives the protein CASSMVNYGYTF. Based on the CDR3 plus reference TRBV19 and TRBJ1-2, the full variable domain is DGGITQSPKYLFRKEGQNVTLSCEQNLNHDAMYWYRQDPGQGLRLIYYSQIVNDFQKGDIAEGYSVSREKKESFPLTVTSAQKNPTAFYLCASSMVNYGYTFGSGTRLTVV.

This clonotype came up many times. The CDR3 region has the DNA TGCAGCGTTGAGCAGGGGGCCTCCACTGAAGCTTTCTTT. This encodes CSVEQGASTEAFF. The chain combines TRBV29-1 with TRBJ1-1; TRBD1 matches at 8 bases. The ends lost 3 bases at V and 4 bases at J; junction bases unmatched: 4. Germline CDR1 reads SQVTM; CDR2 reads ANQGSEA. The CDR3 has 13 residues.

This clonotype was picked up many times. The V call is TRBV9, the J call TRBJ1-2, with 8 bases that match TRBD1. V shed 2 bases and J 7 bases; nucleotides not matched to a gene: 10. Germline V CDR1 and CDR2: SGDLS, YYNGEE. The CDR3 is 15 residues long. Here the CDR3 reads CASSVEAGGLSGYTF. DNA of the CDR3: TGTGCCAGCAGCGTTGAGGCAGGGGGCTTGTCTGGCTACACCTTC.